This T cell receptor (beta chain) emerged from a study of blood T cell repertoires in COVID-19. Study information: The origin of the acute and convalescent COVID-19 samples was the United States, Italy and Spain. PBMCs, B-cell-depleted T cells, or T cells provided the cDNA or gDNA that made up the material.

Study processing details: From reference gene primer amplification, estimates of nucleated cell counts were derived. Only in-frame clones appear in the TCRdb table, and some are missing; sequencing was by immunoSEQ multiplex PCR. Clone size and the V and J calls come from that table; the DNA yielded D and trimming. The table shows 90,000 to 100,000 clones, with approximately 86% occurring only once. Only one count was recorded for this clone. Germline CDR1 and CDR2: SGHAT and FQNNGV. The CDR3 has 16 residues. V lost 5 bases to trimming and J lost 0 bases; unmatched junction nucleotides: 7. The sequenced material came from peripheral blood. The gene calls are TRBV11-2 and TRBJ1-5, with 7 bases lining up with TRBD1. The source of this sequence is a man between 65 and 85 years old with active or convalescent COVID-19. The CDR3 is CASSPGQLISNQPQHF. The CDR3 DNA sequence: TGTGCCAGCAGCCCGGGACAGTTAATTAGCAATCAGCCCCAGCATTTT.